This TCR beta chain emerged from a study of blood T cell repertoires in COVID-19. Study context: Acute and convalescent COVID-19 samples came from the United States, Italy and Spain. PBMCs, B-cell-depleted T cells, or T cells provided the cDNA or gDNA that made up the material.

The CDR3 sequence is 14 residues long. Trimming took off 4 bases at V and 7 bases at J, with 11 bases between the two ends. Germline V gives CDR1 SGHDN, CDR2 FVKESK. In the original workflow: Amplified reference gene primers provided the basis for estimating nucleated cell counts. Assay used: immunoSEQ multiplex PCR; TCRdb lists only in-frame clones, some missing. V and J calls and clone size are given by that table; D and trimming were obtained from the DNA. This sample yields approximately 120,000 clones, of which over 60% are seen a single time; around 37% belongs to the top ten. This receptor was taken from a man in his forties with active or convalescent COVID-19. The V gene is TRBV14, the J gene TRBJ1-6; weak D call: TRBD1 (6 bases). The sequencing input was peripheral blood. CDR3 amino acids: CASSLSTGNSPLHF. CDR3 coding DNA: TGTGCCAGCAGCCTTTCGACAGGAAATTCACCCCTCCACTTT.